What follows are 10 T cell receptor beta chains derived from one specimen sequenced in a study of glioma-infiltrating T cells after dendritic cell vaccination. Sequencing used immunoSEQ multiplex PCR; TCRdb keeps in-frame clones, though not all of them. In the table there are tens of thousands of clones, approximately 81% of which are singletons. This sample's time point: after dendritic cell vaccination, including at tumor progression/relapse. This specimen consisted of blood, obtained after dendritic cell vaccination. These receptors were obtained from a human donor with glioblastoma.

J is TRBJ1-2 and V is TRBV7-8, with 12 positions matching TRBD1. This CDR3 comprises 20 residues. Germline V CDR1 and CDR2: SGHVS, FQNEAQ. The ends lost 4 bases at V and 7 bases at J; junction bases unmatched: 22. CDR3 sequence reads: CASSSPRGGRDRGREGGYTF. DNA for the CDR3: TGTGCCAGCAGCTCGCCCCGGGGAGGACGGGACAGGGGGCGCGAGGGTGGCTACACCTTC.

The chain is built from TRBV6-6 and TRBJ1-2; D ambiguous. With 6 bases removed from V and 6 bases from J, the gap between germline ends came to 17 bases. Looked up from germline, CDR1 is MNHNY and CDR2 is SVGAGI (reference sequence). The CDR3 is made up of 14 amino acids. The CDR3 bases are TGTGCCAGCAGACTTTCGCAGGTATATAATGGCTACACCTTC. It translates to CASRLSQVYNGYTF.

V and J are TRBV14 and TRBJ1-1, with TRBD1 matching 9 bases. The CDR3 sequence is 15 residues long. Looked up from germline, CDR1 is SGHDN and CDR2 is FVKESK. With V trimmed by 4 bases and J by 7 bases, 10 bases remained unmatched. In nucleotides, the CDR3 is TGTGCCAGCAGCCCTCACCATACAGGGGGCGGTGAAGCTTTCTTT. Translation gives CASSPHHTGGGEAFF.

The DNA of the CDR3 is TGTGCCAGTAGGGGACAATTGGATCAGCCCCAGCATTTT. It codes for CASRGQLDQPQHF. The chain links TRBV2 to TRBJ1-5, with D perhaps matching TRBD1 (6 bases). Per the germline V gene, CDR1 is SNHLY and CDR2 is FYNNEI. This CDR3 spans 13 amino acids. Deletions cut 9 bases from V and 5 bases from J, with 14 bases between. Combining the CDR3 with reference TRBV2 and TRBJ1-5 gives the whole variable domain EPEVTQTPSHQVTQMGQEVILRCVPISNHLYFYWYRQILGQKVEFLVSFYNNEISEKSEIFDDQFSVERPDGSNFTLKIRSTKLEDSAMYFCASRGQLDQPQHFGDGTRLSIL.

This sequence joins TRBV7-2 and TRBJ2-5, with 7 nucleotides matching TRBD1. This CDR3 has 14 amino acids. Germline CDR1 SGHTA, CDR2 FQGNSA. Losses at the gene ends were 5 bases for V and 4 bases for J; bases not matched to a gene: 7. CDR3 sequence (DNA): TGTGCCAGCAGCCCCCCGGACAGGAGAGAGACCCAGTACTTC. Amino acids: CASSPPDRRETQYF.

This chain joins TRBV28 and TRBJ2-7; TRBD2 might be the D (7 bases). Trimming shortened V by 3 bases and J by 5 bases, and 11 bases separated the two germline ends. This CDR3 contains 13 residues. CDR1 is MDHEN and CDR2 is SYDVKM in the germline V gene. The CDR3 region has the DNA TGTGCCAGCAGTTTCCCGGGGGGCGACGAGCAGTACTTC. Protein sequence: CASSFPGGDEQYF.

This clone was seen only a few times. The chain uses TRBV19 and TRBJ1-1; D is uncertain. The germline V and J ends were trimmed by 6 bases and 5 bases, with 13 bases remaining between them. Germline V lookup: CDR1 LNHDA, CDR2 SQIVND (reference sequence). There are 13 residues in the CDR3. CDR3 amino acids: CASSLRVITEAFF. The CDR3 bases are TGTGCCAGTAGCCTGCGGGTAATTACTGAAGCTTTCTTT.

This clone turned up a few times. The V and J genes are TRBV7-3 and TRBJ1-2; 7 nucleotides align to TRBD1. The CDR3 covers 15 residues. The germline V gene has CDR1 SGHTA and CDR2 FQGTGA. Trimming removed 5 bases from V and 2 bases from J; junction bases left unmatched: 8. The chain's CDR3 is CASSPYRGSNYGYTF. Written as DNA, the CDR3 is TGTGCCAGCAGCCCTTACAGGGGATCAAACTATGGCTACACCTTC.

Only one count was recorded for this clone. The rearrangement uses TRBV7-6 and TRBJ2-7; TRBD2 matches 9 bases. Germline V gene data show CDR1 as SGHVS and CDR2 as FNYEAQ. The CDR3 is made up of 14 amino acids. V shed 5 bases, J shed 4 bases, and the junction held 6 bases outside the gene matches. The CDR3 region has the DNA TGTGCCAGCAGCCTTGACGGACTAGCGTACGAGCAGTACTTC. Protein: CASSLDGLAYEQYF.

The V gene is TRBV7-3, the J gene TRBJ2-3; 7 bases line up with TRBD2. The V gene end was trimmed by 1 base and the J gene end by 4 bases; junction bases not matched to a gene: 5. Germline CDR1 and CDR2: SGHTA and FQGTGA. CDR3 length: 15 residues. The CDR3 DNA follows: TGTGCCAGCAGCTTAAGGAGCGGGGTTTCAGATACGCAGTATTTT. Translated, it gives CASSLRSGVSDTQYF.